The 27 T cell receptor beta chains below all came from one sample that was sequenced in a study of beta chain features in type 1 diabetes. The antigens these receptors bind are not known. Expressed TCRB transcripts were sequenced because the entire RNA isolate underwent reverse transcription. The table came from immunoSEQ multiplex PCR; TCRdb's copy has only in-frame clones and leaves some out. The sample carries about 640,000 clones, 9.5% to 15% recorded once. Study outcomes and limitations: Type 1 diabetes patients had TCRB CDR3s that were shorter (moderately but significantly so) in all four CD4+ subsets.

The source material was naive CD4+ T cells from blood. These receptor sequences come from a man under 40 with type 1 diabetes.

V is TRBV9 and J is TRBJ2-3; 8 positions match TRBD1. V was pared by 3 bases and J by 5 bases, with 5 bases of the junction left unmatched. Germline CDR1 reads SGDLS; CDR2 reads YYNGEE. The CDR3 is 14 amino acids. CDR3 in DNA: TGTGCCAGCAGCGCGGGGACAGGCAGAGATACGCAGTATTTT. This codes for CASSAGTGRDTQYF.

A few counts support this clone. The J gene is TRBJ2-5, the V gene TRBV7-2, with a possible D match to TRBD2 (7 bases). This CDR3 region has 16 residues. Germline loops: CDR1 SGHTA, CDR2 FQGNSA. The V and J ends lost 1 base and 7 bases respectively, with 19 bases between them. Here the CDR3 DNA reads TGTGCCAGCAGCTTAGGGCGGGACTATGGAGGGGGGACCCAGTACTTC. Encoded protein: CASSLGRDYGGGTQYF.

This clone was seen a few times. Other DNA sequences in the sample encode the same CDR3. This rearrangement joins TRBV2 to TRBJ2-5; 8 bases align to TRBD1. Losses at the gene ends were 7 bases for V and 2 bases for J; bases not matched to a gene: 0. CDR1 is SNHLY and CDR2 is FYNNEI in the germline V gene. This CDR3 contains 12 residues. As DNA, the CDR3 is TGTGCCAGCAACAGGGGGCAAGAGACCCAGTACTTC. This sequence encodes CASNRGQETQYF.

The rearrangement links TRBV29-1 to TRBJ1-2; D gene unclear. CDR1 is SQVTM, CDR2 ANQGSEA, per germline. Trimming shortened V by 7 bases and J by 8 bases, and 11 bases separated the two germline ends. There are 10 residues in the CDR3. Here the CDR3 reads CSAESGGYTF. The DNA of the CDR3 is TGCAGCGCCGAATCCGGGGGCTACACCTTC.

This clone was seen only a few times. The rearrangement links TRBV4-3 to TRBJ1-5; D unclear. This CDR3 region has 13 residues. The V gene's germline CDR1 is LGHNA and CDR2 YSLEER. V was pared by 0 bases and J by 5 bases, with 5 bases between. CDR3 sequence (DNA): TGCGCCAGCAGCCAAGATATCCATCAGCCCCAGCATTTT. Encoded protein: CASSQDIHQPQHF.

This chain links TRBV11-2 with TRBJ2-3; D may correspond to TRBD1 or TRBD2 (6 bases each). Trimming shortened V by 5 bases and J by 0 bases, and 9 bases separated the two germline ends. CDR1 and CDR2 from the germline V gene are SGHAT and FQNNGV. The CDR3 loop spans 14 amino acids. The CDR3: CASSRGTSTDTQYF. DNA of the CDR3: TGTGCCAGCAGCAGGGGGACTAGCACAGATACGCAGTATTTT.

This clone was counted a few times. The rearrangement links TRBV7-9 to TRBJ2-3; TRBD1 is a possible D gene (6 bases). From germline, CDR1 is SEHNR and CDR2 FQNEAQ (reference sequence). V gave up 6 bases and J gave up 3 bases, with 16 bases separating them. The CDR3 is 15 amino acids. In DNA, the CDR3 is TGTGCCAGCAGTTACAGGGAGCGCATAACAGATACGCAGTATTTT. It is translated as CASSYRERITDTQYF. The whole variable domain, filled in from reference TRBV7-9 and TRBJ2-3, reads DTGVSQNPRHKITKRGQNVTFRCDPISEHNRLYWYRQTLGQGPEFLTYFQNEAQLEKSRLLSDRFSAERPKGSFSTLEIQRTEQGDSAMYLCASSYRERITDTQYFGPGTRLTVL.

This clone came up a few times. This sequence joins TRBV4-3 and TRBJ1-2; D not resolved. The germline CDR1 and CDR2 sequences are LGHNA and YSLEER. V dropped 5 bases and J dropped 5 bases, with 18 bases sitting between them. The CDR3 has 15 amino acids. In DNA, the CDR3 is TGCGCCAGCAGCTCACATCGTTCGACCCAGTATGGCTACACCTTC. This sequence encodes CASSSHRSTQYGYTF.

Only a few counts were recorded for this clone. The chain couples TRBV25-1 to TRBJ1-6; a weak D match, TRBD1 (5 bases). The CDR3 consists of 13 residues. V was pared by 7 bases and J by 7 bases, with 11 bases between. Germline loops: CDR1 MGHDK, CDR2 SYGVNS. CDR3 loop: CASKFGDNSPLHF. The CDR3 coding sequence is TGTGCCAGCAAATTTGGGGACAATTCACCCCTCCACTTT.

The chain carries TRBV7-6 and TRBJ1-5; tentative D call: TRBD1 (5 bases). The CDR3 has 15 residues. Per germline, CDR1 SGHVS and CDR2 FNYEAQ. V lost 1 base and J lost 4, with 11 bases in between. The DNA of the CDR3 is TGTGCCAGCAGCTTAGAATCGGCAGGGAATCAGCCCCAGCATTTT. Its protein is CASSLESAGNQPQHF.

The chain joins TRBV11-3 to TRBJ2-1; D is perhaps TRBD1 or TRBD2 (5 bases each). Trimming took 1 base from V and 4 from J, leaving 14 bases between them. The germline V gene has CDR1 SGHNT and CDR2 YENEEA. The CDR3 loop spans 16 amino acids. CDR3 sequence reads: CASSLGVGTEYNEQFF. The CDR3 DNA reads TGTGCCAGCAGCTTAGGAGTAGGGACGGAGTACAATGAGCAGTTCTTC.

This clone has more than one count but fewer than ten. CDR3 DNA sequence: TGTGCCACTGGTGGGGCATCGACGAACACTGAAGCTTTCTTT. It specifies CATGGASTNTEAFF. The V and J genes are TRBV2 and TRBJ1-1, with D possibly matching TRBD1 (5 bases). V lost 10 bases to trimming and J lost 1 base, with 16 bases between them. The CDR3 totals 14 residues. Germline-derived CDR1 and CDR2 are SNHLY and FYNNEI.

This clone showed up just a few times. The genes are TRBV18 and TRBJ2-6; 8 bases align to TRBD1. CDR3 length equals 20 residues. J lost 2 bases, V lost 6 bases, and 18 bases had no gene match. Germline V lookup: CDR1 KGHSH, CDR2 LQKENI. CDR3 sequence: CASSQSQGASRMAGANVLTF. CDR3 nucleotide sequence: TGTGCCAGCTCTCAATCTCAGGGGGCGAGCCGTATGGCTGGGGCCAACGTCCTGACTTTC.

This clone was counted only a few times. This rearrangement joins TRBV20-1 to TRBJ2-3, with TRBD1 as a possible D gene (6 bases). CDR1 DFQATT and CDR2 SNEGSKA come from the germline V gene (reference sequence). The CDR3 has 11 amino acids. Deletions cut 5 bases from V and 5 bases from J, with 8 bases between. The CDR3 here is CSAQQGDTQYF. CDR3 DNA: TGCAGTGCTCAACAGGGAGATACGCAGTATTTT.

The chain uses TRBV9 and TRBJ2-5; perhaps TRBD1 as D (5 bases). The CDR3 contains 14 residues. V lost 3 bases and J 2 bases, leaving 11 bases between the germline ends. CDR1 is SGDLS, CDR2 YYNGEE, per germline. CDR3 DNA: TGTGCCAGCAGCGCGCCAGGGTCGCAAGAGACCCAGTACTTC. Its protein product is CASSAPGSQETQYF.

This clone was observed a handful of times. CDR3 protein: CASNEQGVSSTDTQYF. For the CDR3, the DNA is TGTGCCAGCAACGAACAGGGGGTATCTAGCACAGATACGCAGTATTTT. The gene calls are TRBV2 and TRBJ2-3; 8 nucleotides align to TRBD1. Trimming took 7 bases from V and 0 from J; bases not matched to a gene: 9. The CDR3 length is 16 residues. CDR1 SNHLY and CDR2 FYNNEI come from the germline V gene. Filled out from reference TRBV2 and TRBJ2-3, the complete variable domain reads EPEVTQTPSHQVTQMGQEVILRCVPISNHLYFYWYRQILGQKVEFLVSFYNNEISEKSEIFDDQFSVERPDGSNFTLKIRSTKLEDSAMYFCASNEQGVSSTDTQYFGPGTRLTVL.

In its sample, this clone was seen a few times. The J gene is TRBJ2-5, the V gene TRBV13; tentative D call: TRBD1 (7 bases). The CDR3 totals 14 residues. With 3 bases removed from V and 5 bases from J, the gap between germline ends came to 13 bases. The germline CDR1 and CDR2 sequences are PRHDT and FYEKMQ (reference sequence). The CDR3 DNA reads as TGTGCCAGCAGCTTGGGGGACAGCGGGGAGACCCAGTACTTC. Protein sequence: CASSLGDSGETQYF.

The rearrangement joins TRBV11-3 to TRBJ2-4; a possible D gene is TRBD1 (6 bases). The V gene lost 5 bases and the J gene lost 7 bases, with 12 bases spanning the gap. CDR3 length equals 13 residues. Per the germline V gene, CDR1 is SGHNT and CDR2 is YENEEA. The CDR3 here is CASSLRQGNIQYF. CDR3 coding DNA: TGTGCCAGCAGCCTTCGGCAGGGGAACATTCAGTACTTC. Drawing the rest from reference TRBV11-3 and TRBJ2-4, the complete variable domain is EAGVVQSPRYKIIEKKQPVAFWCNPISGHNTLYWYLQNLGQGPELLIRYENEEAVDDSQLPKDRFSAERLKGVDSTLKIQPAELGDSAVYLCASSLRQGNIQYFGAGTRLSVL.

This clone showed up just once. The genes are TRBV18 and TRBJ2-3, with D maybe TRBD1 (5 bases). This CDR3 is built from 13 residues. Germline-derived CDR1 and CDR2 are KGHSH and LQKENI. The V and J ends lost 4 bases and 3 bases respectively, with 8 bases between them. CDR3 amino acids: CASSLDRTDTQYF. The CDR3 DNA follows: TGTGCCAGCTCACTCGACAGAACAGATACGCAGTATTTT.

V usage is TRBV28 and J usage is TRBJ2-7, with D maybe TRBD2 (5 bases). V was trimmed by 6 bases and J by 3 bases, leaving 15 bases between them. CDR1 and CDR2 from the germline V gene are MDHEN and SYDVKM. This CDR3 spans 14 amino acids. In nucleotides, the CDR3 is TGTGCCAGCAGCCACCTTAGTCGGGGCTACGAGCAGTACTTC. Translated: CASSHLSRGYEQYF.

This clone turned up a few times. The chain couples TRBV30 to TRBJ1-5, with D unresolved. The CDR3 has 13 residues. Trimming took off 2 bases at V and 4 bases at J, with 9 bases between the two ends. CDR1 and CDR2 from the germline V gene are GTSNPN and SVGIG (reference sequence). The CDR3 sequence: CAWSFFRNQPQHF. CDR3 nucleotides: TGTGCCTGGAGTTTCTTCAGAAATCAGCCCCAGCATTTT. Full variable domain (missing parts from reference TRBV30 and TRBJ1-5): SQTIHQWPATLVQPVGSPLSLECTVEGTSNPNLYWYRQAAGRGLQLLFYSVGIGQISSEVPQNLSASRPQDRQFILSSKKLLLSDSGFYLCAWSFFRNQPQHFGDGTRLSIL.

This clone came up a few times. V is TRBV5-1 and J is TRBJ2-5; D is possibly TRBD1 or TRBD2 (5 bases each). V was clipped by 1 base and J by 3 bases, with 10 bases between them. Germline V gene data show CDR1 as SGHRS and CDR2 as YFSETQ. This CDR3 region has 14 residues. This chain's CDR3 is CASSLTGLKETQYF. CDR3 sequence (DNA): TGCGCCAGCAGCTTGACGGGGCTCAAAGAGACCCAGTACTTC.

The rearrangement joins TRBV18 to TRBJ1-6, with D tentatively TRBD1 (5 bases). V lost 6 bases, J lost 9 bases, and 15 bases lay in between. Germline V CDR1 and CDR2: KGHSH, LQKENI. This CDR3 has 14 residues. CDR3 amino acids: CASSSGTQGSPLHF. CDR3 sequence (DNA): TGTGCCAGCTCTTCCGGGACCCAGGGTTCACCCCTCCACTTT.

This sequence joins TRBV29-1 and TRBJ1-2; D perhaps matches TRBD1 (5 bases). This CDR3 has 13 amino acids. CDR1 and CDR2 (germline): SQVTM, ANQGSEA. V was clipped by 1 base and J by 7 bases, with 13 bases between them. The CDR3 DNA is TGCAGCGTTGAAGCCTCACCAGGGATTGGCTACACCTTC. Translation gives CSVEASPGIGYTF.

This clone was seen more than once but under ten times. A junction boundary mismatches the germline segment, possibly from a read error. The genes are TRBV7-7 and TRBJ2-3, with a possible D match to TRBD1 (5 bases). Germline loops: CDR1 SSHAT, CDR2 FNYEAQ (reference sequence). CDR3 length: 15 amino acids. CDR3 region: CASSLAGYSADTQYF. The CDR3 coding sequence is TGTGCTAGCAGCTTAGCAGGGTATTCTGCAGATACGCAGTATTTT.

The CDR3 loop reads CASSLVGSPDGRDEQYF. The CDR3, as DNA: TGCGCCAGCAGCTTGGTGGGCTCTCCGGACGGACGGGACGAGCAGTACTTC. This chain uses TRBV5-1 with TRBJ2-7; D not resolved. The CDR3 spans 17 residues. The germline V gene has CDR1 SGHRS and CDR2 YFSETQ. V was pared by 0 bases and J by 5 bases, with 21 bases between.

This clone was counted only a few times. The CDR3 reads CASSSGGTPNEQYF. The CDR3 DNA is TGTGCCAGCTCATCGGGGGGCACACCTAACGAGCAGTACTTC. The chain carries TRBV18 and TRBJ2-7; maybe TRBD2 (7 bases). This CDR3 comprises 14 residues. From germline, CDR1 is KGHSH and CDR2 LQKENI. V lost 5 bases, J lost 5 bases, and 16 bases lay in between.